The 26 T cell receptor beta chains below come from one sample, sequenced in a study of tumor and adjacent non-tumor tissue in lung cancer. No cell sorting was done before RNA was extracted from the tissue. TCRbeta libraries were built with three rounds of nested PCR, modified from ARM-PCR. TCRdb passed the multiplex PCR reads through MiXCR, listing each CDR3 protein once. The repertoire holds some 74,000 distinct CDR3 sequences, with around 77% as singletons. Material: lung tumor tissue. These receptors were collected from a woman in her forties with non-small cell lung cancer.

Details on this clonotype: The junction does not match germline at one end; this may be a read error. The CDR3 spells CARSPPLIGSNTGELFF. CDR3 coding DNA: TGCGCCAGGAGCCCCCCCCTTATAGGGAGTAACACCGGGGAGCTGTTTTTT. J is TRBJ2-2 and V is TRBV4-1; a possible D gene is TRBD2 (5 bases). The CDR3 covers 17 residues. In germline, CDR1 is MGHRA, CDR2 YSYEKL.

Concerning this clonotype: Mismatch with germline at one junction end may stem from a read error. This sequence joins TRBV18 and TRBJ1-2; 10 nucleotides agree with TRBD1. Per the germline V gene, CDR1 is KGHSH and CDR2 is LQKENI. The CDR3 contains 14 residues. The CDR3 region is CVSSPLDRGLGYTF. CDR3 sequence (DNA): TGTGTCAGCTCACCCCTCGACAGGGGGCTCGGCTACACCTTC.

This rearrangement joins TRBV29-1 to TRBJ1-1; D might be TRBD1 (5 bases). Germline loops: CDR1 SQVTM, CDR2 ANQGSEA. The CDR3 is 13 residues long. V was cut by 8 bases and J by 4 bases, with 17 bases left in between. CDR3: CSSPKGSSTEAFF. CDR3 in DNA: TGCAGCTCTCCGAAGGGGTCGAGCACTGAAGCTTTCTTT.

This clonotype was picked up one time. The chain couples TRBV4-2 to TRBJ2-7; 12 nucleotides align to TRBD2. CDR3 length equals 18 residues. V was clipped by 7 bases and J by 2 bases; unmatched bases: 15. Germline CDR1 LGHNA, CDR2 YNFKEQ. The CDR3 sequence is CASNHDYASGGATYEQYV. The CDR3 DNA follows: TGTGCCAGCAACCATGATTATGCTAGCGGGGGGGCTACCTACGAGCAGTACGTC.

The rearrangement joins TRBV6-1 to TRBJ2-7; possibly TRBD2 for D (7 bases). The CDR3 sequence is 19 residues long. The ends were cut back, 3 bases at V and 3 bases at J, with 27 bases in the middle. Germline V gives CDR1 MNHNS, CDR2 SASEGT. The CDR3 protein is CASSERQDLLAEGFYEQYF. In nucleotides, the CDR3 is TGTGCCAGCAGTGAGAGACAGGATCTCCTAGCGGAGGGATTCTACGAGCAGTACTTC.

This clonotype was seen ten or more times. The rearrangement joins TRBV6-6 to TRBJ2-1; TRBD2 matches 7 bases. CDR1 and CDR2 from the germline V gene are MNHNY and SVGAGI (reference sequence). The trim removed 5 bases at V and 4 bases at J, leaving 11 bases unmatched. The CDR3 covers 16 residues. CDR3: CASSTSSGMGYNEQFF. DNA for the CDR3: TGTGCCAGCAGTACTAGCAGCGGGATGGGTTACAATGAGCAGTTCTTC.

This clonotype was observed a few times. A much larger clone sits a single nucleotide away, making a read error possible. The gene calls are TRBV4-1 and TRBJ2-2, with TRBD2 identical over 14 bases. The CDR3 runs to 18 residues. The germline V gene encodes CDR1 MGHRA and CDR2 YSYEKL. CDR3 sequence: CGSSQEGLAGDHTGELFF. The DNA for the CDR3 is TGCGGCAGCAGCCAAGAGGGACTAGCGGGAGATCATACCGGGGAGCTGTTTTTT.

Remarks on this clonotype: A junction boundary mismatches the germline segment, possibly from a read error. Here the CDR3 DNA reads TGCGCCAGCAGCCAATCCGTCCTCTCTAGAAACACCATAAATTTT. It codes for CASSQSVLSRNTINF. The genes are TRBV4-1 and TRBJ1-3, with D unresolved. Per germline, CDR1 MGHRA and CDR2 YSYEKL. This CDR3 contains 15 residues.

Comments on this clonotype: Since a much larger clone is just one base distant, this may be a read error. The V call is TRBV20-1, the J call TRBJ2-3, with D unclear. Trimming cost V 7 bases and J 2 bases, with 22 bases left between them. This CDR3 is 16 amino acids long. CDR1 is DFQATT, CDR2 SNEGSKA, per germline (reference sequence). The CDR3 spells CSVLPTTRKLTDTQYF. DNA of the CDR3: TGCAGTGTCCTCCCGACAACCCGAAAACTCACAGATACGCAGTATTTT.

About this clonotype: The germline gene is not matched at one end of the junction; a read error may be the cause. The gene calls are TRBV11-1 and TRBJ2-2; D possibly matches TRBD1 or TRBD2 (5 bases each). Germline V gives CDR1 SGHAT, CDR2 FQDESV (reference sequence). The CDR3 contains 14 residues. The CDR3, as DNA: TGTGCCATCAGCCGGGACGGGTACACCGGGGAGTTGTTTTTT. This codes for CAISRDGYTGELFF.

This rearrangement joins TRBV5-1 to TRBJ2-7; no definite D call. The CDR3 extends over 14 amino acids. Germline lookup yields CDR1 SGHRS and CDR2 YFSETQ. Trimming pared 7 bases from V and 4 bases from J, leaving 18 bases between. CDR3 bases: TGCGCCAGCTCCCGGACCCCTATGGGATACGAGCAGTACTTC. Amino acid sequence: CASSRTPMGYEQYF.

Remarks on this clonotype: This could be a read error, since a much larger clone is one nucleotide away. The chain recombines TRBV6-6 with TRBJ2-5, with 7 nucleotides matching TRBD2. With 2 bases clipped from V and 5 bases from J, the junction kept 5 bases outside the gene matches. This CDR3 is 14 amino acids long. Germline-derived CDR1 and CDR2 are MNHNY and SVGAGI (reference sequence). The CDR3 reads CASSYGTTHETQYF. CDR3 nucleotides: TGTGCCAGCAGTTACGGGACTACTCACGAGACCCAGTACTTC.

As for this clonotype: Sequence at one end of the junction differs from germline and may be a read error. Here the CDR3 reads CASSERVAGGKNVQFF. DNA of the CDR3: TGTGCCAGTAGTGAAAGGGTAGCGGGGGGGAAAAATGTGCAGTTCTTC. The chain recombines TRBV6-1 with TRBJ2-1; 11 bases are shared with TRBD2. This CDR3 is built from 16 residues. Germline V CDR1 and CDR2: MNHNS, SASEGT.

The sample holds a few counts of this clonotype. It may be a read error: a sequence one base away is much more abundant. The rearrangement links TRBV20-1 to TRBJ1-5, with 7 bases lining up with TRBD1. Germline CDR1 DFQATT, CDR2 SNEGSKA (reference sequence). This CDR3 region has 16 residues. The CDR3 DNA reads TGCACTGCACAAAATCTACAGGGGTGGGGCAATCAGCCCCAGCATTTT. Its protein product is CTAQNLQGWGNQPQHF.

The sample holds a few counts of this clonotype. This sequence may be a read error, since a much larger clone differs from it by one base. The chain recombines TRBV29-1 with TRBJ1-1; 7 bases agree with TRBD1. After removal of 4 bases from V and 2 bases from J, the junction contained 10 bases not matched to a gene. The CDR3 is 15 amino acids. Germline CDR1 SQVTM, CDR2 ANQGSEA. CDR3 bases: TGCAGCGTTGGGGGCAGGGGGGGTGGAAACACTGAAGCTTTCTTT. Its protein product is CSVGGRGGGNTEAFF.

The table lists this clonotype with a few counts. A read error is possible here, since a much larger clone lies one base away. The chain joins TRBV10-2 to TRBJ2-7, with no clear D. The germline CDR1 and CDR2 sequences are WSHSY and SAAADI. The CDR3 is made up of 11 amino acids. The CDR3, as DNA: TGCACCAGCAGGCACAGCTACGAGCAGTACTTC. As protein: CTSRHSYEQYF.

There are many counts of this clonotype. This chain uses TRBV7-8 with TRBJ2-1; D is possibly TRBD1 or TRBD2 (6 bases each). This CDR3 spans 15 amino acids. Germline CDR1 SGHVS, CDR2 FQNEAQ. V lost 1 base, J lost 7 bases, and 14 bases lay in between. CDR3 amino acids: CASSLGGRGGNEQFF. In DNA form, the CDR3 reads TGTGCCAGCAGCTTAGGAGGCAGGGGAGGAAATGAGCAGTTCTTC.

Comment on this clonotype: One junction end disagrees with the germline gene, perhaps due to a read error. The chain is built from TRBV28 and TRBJ2-6; 9 bases are a match to TRBD1. This CDR3 comprises 17 residues. CDR1 MDHEN and CDR2 SYDVKM come from the germline V gene. The CDR3 protein is CASNAAGTGTGANVLTF. The CDR3 bases are TGTGCTAGCAATGCGGCCGGGACAGGGACTGGGGCCAACGTCCTGACTTTC.

The V gene is TRBV4-1, the J gene TRBJ2-1, with unresolved D. The CDR3 spans 11 residues. Trimming left V 8 bases short and J 7 bases short, with 9 bases between. Germline CDR1 is MGHRA and CDR2 is YSYEKL. CDR3 in DNA: TGCGCCAGCCATGTGGGGAATGAGCAGTTCTTC. Translation gives CASHVGNEQFF.

In the case of this clonotype: Given the absence of the conserved phenylalanine or tryptophan at the CDR3 end, a read error is likely. The CDR3 DNA follows: TGTGCCAGTAGTTTCCTAGGCCTTAATCAGCCCCAGCATCTT. Protein: CASSFLGLNQPQHL. The chain carries TRBV12-3 or TRBV12-4 and TRBJ1-5; D is ambiguous. The length of the CDR3 is 14 residues.

The J gene is TRBJ2-2, the V gene TRBV2, with D unresolved. The CDR3 length is 14 residues. V was clipped by 3 bases and J by 8 bases, with 13 bases between them. In germline, CDR1 is SNHLY, CDR2 FYNNEI. CDR3 DNA sequence: TGTGCCAGCAGTGAGCAGCAGATTTCGGGGGAGCTGTTTTTT. The encoded protein is CASSEQQISGELFF.

Regarding this clonotype: This may come from a read error, since a much larger clone is one base off. V gene TRBV20-1 combines with J gene TRBJ2-3, with 11 bases matching TRBD2. The CDR3 totals 15 residues. V gave up 7 bases and J gave up 6 bases; unmatched junction bases: 12. The germline V gene has CDR1 DFQATT and CDR2 SNEGSKA (reference sequence). The CDR3 coding sequence is TGCAGTGAAATGGATAGCGGGGGGGCGAAGGATACGCAGTATTTT. It encodes CSEMDSGGAKDTQYF.

This chain connects TRBV5-1 to TRBJ2-2; TRBD1 matches at 8 bases. The germline V gene encodes CDR1 SGHRS and CDR2 YFSETQ. This CDR3 contains 16 residues. Unmatched junction bases numbered 10, after V lost 4 bases and J lost 5 bases. The CDR3 reads CASSLRTGQRTGELFF. The CDR3 DNA sequence: TGCGCCAGCAGCCTCCGGACAGGGCAGAGGACCGGGGAGCTGTTTTTT.

Points on this clonotype: Being one base from a much bigger clone, this may be a read error. The genes are TRBV7-8 and TRBJ1-1; D is unresolved. Germline V gene sequence: CDR1 SGHVS, CDR2 FQNEAQ. Trimming left V 7 bases short and J 0 bases short, with 15 bases between. The CDR3 covers 15 residues. The CDR3 nucleotides are TGTGCCAGCATCAAGGACGGGAACATGAACACTGAAGCTTTCTTT. Translated: CASIKDGNMNTEAFF.

Points on this clonotype: One end of the junction varies from germline; a read error may be responsible. V is TRBV12-3 or TRBV12-4 and J is TRBJ2-2; tentatively, D is TRBD2 (7 bases). CDR3 size: 16 residues. CDR3 in DNA: TGTGCCAGCAGTTACTTAAGGGGGGGGCGAACCGTGGAGCTATTTTTT. Translated, it gives CASSYLRGGRTVELFF.

This clonotype was counted at least ten times. The chain is built from TRBV12-3 or TRBV12-4 and TRBJ1-5; D remains ambiguous. The CDR3 consists of 15 residues. V shed 3 bases and J shed 3 bases, with 12 bases lying between them. CDR3 nucleotide sequence: TGTGCCAGCAGTTTGTCGGGGAGGGACAATCAGCCCCAGCATTTT. Translating gives CASSLSGRDNQPQHF.